The 18 T cell receptor beta chains given below trace back to one sample, sequenced in a study of blood T cell repertoires in COVID-19. The assay was immunoSEQ multiplex PCR, and TCRdb's table has in-frame clones only and misses some. The sample includes some 220,000 clones, about 82% of them seen just once. Sequencing was carried out using peripheral blood. The receptors were gathered from a man aged 50 or older with COVID-19, enrolled during active disease.

The chain couples TRBV19 to TRBJ2-7; 7 bases fit TRBD1. The V gene's germline CDR1 is LNHDA and CDR2 SQIVND (reference sequence). The V gene end was trimmed by 4 bases and the J gene end by 0 bases; junction bases not matched to a gene: 6. The CDR3 is 15 amino acids. For the CDR3, the DNA is TGTGCCAGTAGTAAGCTGGGACAGTTCTCCTACGAGCAGTACTTC. Protein: CASSKLGQFSYEQYF.

This chain links TRBV5-6 with TRBJ2-1, with 11 bases aligning to TRBD2. CDR1 and CDR2 from the germline V gene are SGHDT and YYEEEE. This CDR3 has 14 residues. The V gene end was trimmed by 3 bases and the J gene end by 10 bases; junction bases not matched to a gene: 6. The CDR3 sequence is CASSSRASGGEQFF. CDR3 coding DNA: TGTGCCAGCAGCTCTCGGGCTAGCGGGGGGGAGCAGTTCTTC.

The V call is TRBV4-2, the J call TRBJ2-2; 8 nucleotides match TRBD1. Germline V lookup: CDR1 LGHNA, CDR2 YNFKEQ. CDR3 length equals 15 residues. J was trimmed by 5 bases and V by 4 bases; bases with no gene match: 6. CDR3 protein: CASSPITGGTGELFF. CDR3 DNA sequence: TGTGCCAGCAGCCCCATAACAGGGGGAACCGGGGAGCTGTTTTTT.

V and J are TRBV28 and TRBJ1-4, with D hard to call. Trimming shortened V by 3 bases and J by 5 bases, and 4 bases separated the two germline ends. This CDR3 contains 12 residues. Germline CDR1 MDHEN, CDR2 SYDVKM. The CDR3 region has the DNA TGTGCCAGCAGTTTGAGGAATGAAAAACTGTTTTTT. Translated, it gives CASSLRNEKLFF.

The CDR3 nucleotides read TGTGCCAGCAGTGATTTGGGGGCAGGGAATTCACCCCTCCACTTT. Translated: CASSDLGAGNSPLHF. V is TRBV6-1 and J is TRBJ1-6; TRBD1 is a possible D gene (6 bases). The CDR3 runs to 15 residues. Germline CDR1 is MNHNS and CDR2 is SASEGT. Deletions cut 3 bases from V and 7 bases from J, with 13 bases between.

The V call is TRBV19, the J call TRBJ2-2, with 9 bases that match TRBD1. Germline values: CDR1 LNHDA, CDR2 SQIVND (reference sequence). The V segment lost 3 bases and the J segment 4 bases; nucleotides outside the gene matches: 15. The CDR3 extends over 19 amino acids. In DNA form, the CDR3 reads TGTGCCAGTAGTATCGGTTTTTTATCAGGACAGGGGTCCACCGGGGAGCTGTTTTTT. Protein sequence: CASSIGFLSGQGSTGELFF.

This chain joins TRBV5-4 and TRBJ1-1; the match to TRBD1 covers 8 bases. The CDR3 is made up of 17 amino acids. Germline CDR1 SGHNT, CDR2 YYREEE (reference sequence). V shed 1 base, J shed 4 bases, and the junction held 12 bases outside the gene matches. This chain's CDR3 is CASSLPMRDRRGTEAFF. In nucleotides, the CDR3 is TGTGCCAGCAGCTTGCCTATGAGGGACAGGCGGGGCACTGAAGCTTTCTTT. Looking up the rest from reference TRBV5-4 and TRBJ1-1 gives the full variable domain: ETGVTQSPTHLIKTRGQQVTLRCSSQSGHNTVSWYQQALGQGPQFIFQYYREEENGRGNFPPRFSGLQFPNYSSELNVNALELDDSALYLCASSLPMRDRRGTEAFFGQGTRLTVV.

V and J are TRBV5-1 and TRBJ2-7; D is possibly TRBD1 (5 bases). V was clipped by 0 bases and J by 4 bases, with 17 bases between them. The CDR3 consists of 16 residues. Germline CDR1 is SGHRS and CDR2 is YFSETQ. The CDR3 sequence: CASSLALGREVYEQYF. The CDR3 coding sequence is TGCGCCAGCAGCTTGGCCTTAGGCAGGGAAGTTTACGAGCAGTACTTC.

This clone was observed once. The rearrangement joins TRBV2 to TRBJ1-5; D remains ambiguous. Germline CDR1 and CDR2: SNHLY and FYNNEI. The CDR3 spans 13 residues. Trimming stripped 2 bases from V and 7 bases from J, with 9 bases between. The CDR3: CASSEIEVQPQHF. DNA for the CDR3: TGTGCCAGCAGTGAAATCGAGGTGCAGCCCCAGCATTTT.

A single count supports this clone. The J gene is TRBJ1-2, the V gene TRBV19; D is uncertain. Trimming cost V 4 bases and J 5 bases, with 11 bases left between them. CDR3 length: 13 residues. Germline V gene lookup returns CDR1 LNHDA and CDR2 SQIVND (reference sequence). CDR3 loop: CASSNMAAYGYTF. The CDR3 DNA reads TGTGCCAGTAGTAACATGGCGGCGTATGGCTACACCTTC.

This sequence joins TRBV4-1 and TRBJ2-6; weak D call: TRBD2 (5 bases). Between the trimmed V and J ends, which lost 4 bases and 0 bases, there was a span of 16 bases. CDR3 length: 18 residues. The V gene's germline CDR1 is MGHRA and CDR2 YSYEKL. The CDR3 region has the DNA TGCGCCAGCAGCCTTGGAGGACTTCAACCCTCTGGGGCCAACGTCCTGACTTTC. It translates to CASSLGGLQPSGANVLTF.

The genes are TRBV7-8 and TRBJ1-3; 7 bases are shared with TRBD1. The J segment lost 1 base and the V segment lost 5 bases, leaving 5 bases of the junction unmatched. CDR3 size: 15 residues. CDR1 is SGHVS, CDR2 FQNEAQ, per germline. CDR3 nucleotides: TGTGCCAGCAGCCTAGGGACAGTTTCTGGAAACACCATATATTTT. It encodes CASSLGTVSGNTIYF. The variable domain in full, with the rest retrieved from reference TRBV7-8 and TRBJ1-3, is GAGVSQSPRYKVAKRGQDVALRCDPISGHVSLFWYQQALGQGPEFLTYFQNEAQLDKSGLPSDRFFAERPEGSVSTLKIQRTQQEDSAVYLCASSLGTVSGNTIYFGEGSWLTVV.

This chain links TRBV19 with TRBJ2-7, with 10 bases identical to TRBD1. The V gene's germline CDR1 is LNHDA and CDR2 SQIVND (reference sequence). Germline trimming cut 6 bases from V and 4 bases from J; bases unmatched to any gene: 6. CDR3 length equals 14 residues. The CDR3 coding sequence is TGTGCCAGTAGGAGGAGACAGGGGGCATACGAGCAGTACTTC. It is translated as CASRRRQGAYEQYF.

The chain carries TRBV7-8 and TRBJ2-7; TRBD1 might be the D (5 bases). The CDR3 covers 14 residues. Per the germline V gene, CDR1 is SGHVS and CDR2 is FQNEAQ. V was clipped by 1 base and J by 6 bases, with 13 bases between them. Here the CDR3 DNA reads TGTGCCAGCAGCTTAGGAAGGGGCCCTCTCGAGCAGTACTTC. This encodes CASSLGRGPLEQYF.

The rearrangement joins TRBV10-3 to TRBJ1-2, with 8 bases aligning to TRBD1. Germline CDR1 and CDR2: ENHRY and SYGVKD. There are 16 residues in the CDR3. V trimming: 5 bases; J trimming: 7 bases; junction bases outside the gene matches: 15. The CDR3 protein is CAISHTLQGETGGYTF. For the CDR3, the DNA is TGTGCCATCAGTCATACATTACAGGGGGAGACTGGTGGCTACACCTTC.

The J gene is TRBJ1-2, the V gene TRBV29-1; D is possibly TRBD1 (6 bases). Looked up from germline, CDR1 is SQVTM and CDR2 is ANQGSEA. CDR3 length equals 13 residues. The V and J ends lost 7 bases and 12 bases respectively, with 24 bases between them. The CDR3 DNA sequence: TGCAGCGCTAAGACAGGTGCCCGCTTTGAAGACACCTTC. Residues: CSAKTGARFEDTF.

This chain connects TRBV18 to TRBJ1-4; 8 bases agree with TRBD1. Germline V gene data show CDR1 as KGHSH and CDR2 as LQKENI. CDR3 length: 15 amino acids. Trimming cost V 3 bases and J 2 bases; bases outside gene matches: 2. In DNA, the CDR3 is TGTGCCAGCTCACCGAGGACAGGGACTAATGAAAAACTGTTTTTT. It translates to CASSPRTGTNEKLFF.

J is TRBJ1-5 and V is TRBV27; D unresolved. The CDR3 sequence is 14 residues long. V was clipped by 2 bases and J by 2 bases, with 7 bases between them. The V gene's germline CDR1 is MNHEY and CDR2 SMNVEV (reference sequence). CDR3 DNA sequence: TGTGCCAGCAGTTTAATCCTTGGCAATCAGCCCCAGCATTTT. The encoded protein is CASSLILGNQPQHF.